This TCR beta chain originates from a study of T cell repertoires in cytomegalovirus infection. The CDR3 extends over 13 amino acids. With 3 bases removed from V and 5 bases from J, the gap between germline ends came to 10 bases. Germline CDR1 reads MNHNS; CDR2 reads SASEGT. The sample holds many counts of this clonotype. TCRdb re-analysed the reads in MiXCR, keeping a single row per CDR3 protein. The repertoire includes some 300,000 distinct CDR3 sequences, 15% to 20% of them detected once, and approximately 12% sits in the top ten. Sequencing was done on a sample of PBMCs. This clonotype was sampled from a human donor in good health (CMV status not recorded). Some clones in this sample may be carry-over from other donors' samples. V gene TRBV6-1 combines with J gene TRBJ2-5, with D unresolved. CDR3 bases: TGTGCCAGCAGTGACACCTGGGTGGAGACCCAGTACTTC. This sequence encodes CASSDTWVETQYF.